This T cell receptor beta chain was captured by sequencing in a study of human T cells and chemical hapten exposure. Study-wide results and limits: Each of the donors had alopecia, so their immune responses may not resemble those of healthy people.

TCRdb used MiXCR to reprocess the RACE reads, holding one entry per CDR3 protein. Of approximately 90,000 distinct CDR3 sequences listed, more than 9.5% are singletons. About this clonotype: The antigen remains undetermined.

Germline V lookup: CDR1 SGHTA, CDR2 FQGNSA. The CDR3 is 12 amino acids. Deletions cut 0 bases from V and 6 bases from J, with 6 bases between. Time point here: patch test 2, 6 weeks after DPC sensitization. The treatment was: therapeutic diphenylcyclopropenone sensitization with weekly scalp DPC. Donors, patients with alopecia ranging from 18 to 70 years old and judged suitable for DPC, provided samples. The source of this sequence is a man aged 35 to 55 with alopecia areata. Some clones in this sample may be carry-over from other donors' samples. This rearrangement joins TRBV7-2 to TRBJ2-7; D call uncertain. The specimen comprised whole blood, sampled in connection with sensitization to the hapten diphenylcyclopropenone (DPC). DNA for the CDR3: TGTGCCAGCAGCTTAGCCCGTTTCGAGCAGTACTTC. Translating gives CASSLARFEQYF.